This T cell receptor (beta chain) is from a study of control samples from healthy donors and cancer patients (dated by TCRdb to the early 2020s). Library creation used the immunoSEQ multiplex PCR assay. TCRdb carries this immuneACCESS record with in-frame sequences only. Its versions omit some clonotypes, under half of them owing to an unresolved V gene in the studies checked, with the rest unexplained. The sample table shows 120,000 to 150,000 clones, and approximately 92% are seen once. Of the sample, 3.2% falls within the top ten clones. CDR1 MGHRA and CDR2 YSYEKL were looked up in the germline V gene. Relative to germline, V is 3 bases shorter and J is 0 bases shorter, with 11 bases between their ends. From cysteine to phenylalanine, the CDR3 is 15 amino acids long. This entry keeps only the CDR3 DNA: 45 bases, framed from base 1. Comments on this clone: What antigen it recognizes has not been identified. Per-nucleotide qualities are absent, and no much larger clonotype sits a single base away.

Material: blood. The chain is assembled from TRBV4-1 and TRBJ1-1, with no confident D gene call. This TCR came from a young man in good health. The CDR3 reads as follows: CASSQKDPMNTEAFF. The DNA reads as follows: TGCGCCAGCAGCCAGAAGGACCCCATGAACACTGAAGCTTTCTTT.